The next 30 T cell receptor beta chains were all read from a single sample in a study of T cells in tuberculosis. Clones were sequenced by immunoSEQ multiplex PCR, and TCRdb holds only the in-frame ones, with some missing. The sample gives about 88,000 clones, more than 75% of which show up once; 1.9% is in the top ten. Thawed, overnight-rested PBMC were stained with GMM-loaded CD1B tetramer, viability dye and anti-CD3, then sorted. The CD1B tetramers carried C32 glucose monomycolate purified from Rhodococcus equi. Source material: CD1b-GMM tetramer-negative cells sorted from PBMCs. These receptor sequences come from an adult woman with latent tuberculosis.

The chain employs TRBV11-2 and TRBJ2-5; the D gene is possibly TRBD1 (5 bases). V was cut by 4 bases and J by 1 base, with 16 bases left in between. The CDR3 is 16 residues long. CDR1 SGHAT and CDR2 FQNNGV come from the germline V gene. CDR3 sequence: CASSSDIAYIQETQYF. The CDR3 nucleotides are TGTGCCAGCAGCTCGGACATCGCTTACATCCAAGAGACCCAGTACTTC.

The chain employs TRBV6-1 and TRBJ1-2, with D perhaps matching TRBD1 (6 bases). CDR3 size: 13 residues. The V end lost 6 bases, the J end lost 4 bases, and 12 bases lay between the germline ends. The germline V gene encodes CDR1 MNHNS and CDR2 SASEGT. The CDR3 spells CASSQTGVYGYTF. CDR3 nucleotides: TGTGCCAGCAGCCAGACAGGCGTCTATGGCTACACCTTC.

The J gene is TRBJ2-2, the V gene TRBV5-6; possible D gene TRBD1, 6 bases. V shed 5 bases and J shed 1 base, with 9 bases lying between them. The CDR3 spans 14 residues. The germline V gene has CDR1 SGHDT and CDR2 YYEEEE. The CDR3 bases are TGTGCCAGCAGGACACAGGGGAACACCGGGGAGCTGTTTTTT. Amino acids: CASRTQGNTGELFF.

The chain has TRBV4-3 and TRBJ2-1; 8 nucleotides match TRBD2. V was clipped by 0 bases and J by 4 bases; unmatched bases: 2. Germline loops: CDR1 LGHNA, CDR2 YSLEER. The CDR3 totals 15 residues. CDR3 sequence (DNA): TGCGCCAGCAGCCAAGAGACGGGGGGGTACAATGAGCAGTTCTTC. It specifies CASSQETGGYNEQFF.

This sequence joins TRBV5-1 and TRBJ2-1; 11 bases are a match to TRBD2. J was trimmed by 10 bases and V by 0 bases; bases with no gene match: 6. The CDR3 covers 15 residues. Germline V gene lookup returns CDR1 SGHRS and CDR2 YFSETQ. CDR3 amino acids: CASSLGLAGGREQFF. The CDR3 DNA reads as TGCGCCAGCAGCTTGGGGCTAGCGGGGGGACGAGAGCAGTTCTTC.

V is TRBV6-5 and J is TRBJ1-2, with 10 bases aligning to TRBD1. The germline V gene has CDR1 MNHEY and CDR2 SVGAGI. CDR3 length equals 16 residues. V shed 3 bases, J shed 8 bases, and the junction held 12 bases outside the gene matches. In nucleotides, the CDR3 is TGTGCCAGCAGTTATGTCCGGGACAGGGGTACATTGGGCTACACCTTC. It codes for CASSYVRDRGTLGYTF.

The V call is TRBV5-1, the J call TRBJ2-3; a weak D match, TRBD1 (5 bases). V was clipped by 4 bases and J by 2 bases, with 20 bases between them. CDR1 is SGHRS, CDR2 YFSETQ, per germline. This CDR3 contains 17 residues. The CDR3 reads CASSPALGQPSTDTQYF. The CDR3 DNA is TGCGCCAGCAGCCCTGCCTTGGGGCAGCCTTCCACAGATACGCAGTATTTT.

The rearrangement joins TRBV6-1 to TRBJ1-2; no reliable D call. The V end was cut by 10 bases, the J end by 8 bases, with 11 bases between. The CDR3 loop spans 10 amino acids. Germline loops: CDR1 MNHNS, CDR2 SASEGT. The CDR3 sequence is CATIGLGYTF. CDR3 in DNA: TGTGCCACCATTGGGCTGGGCTACACCTTC.

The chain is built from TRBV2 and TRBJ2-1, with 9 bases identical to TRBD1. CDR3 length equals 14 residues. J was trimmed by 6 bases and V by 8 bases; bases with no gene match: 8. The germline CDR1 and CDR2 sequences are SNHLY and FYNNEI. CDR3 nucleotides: TGTGCCAGCGGGGGGGACAGGGCAGGCAATGAGCAGTTCTTC. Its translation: CASGGDRAGNEQFF.

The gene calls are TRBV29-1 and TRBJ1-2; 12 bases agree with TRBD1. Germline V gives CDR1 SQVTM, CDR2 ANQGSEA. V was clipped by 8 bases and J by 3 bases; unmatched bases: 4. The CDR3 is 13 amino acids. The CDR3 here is CSSRDRGHYGYTF. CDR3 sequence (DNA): TGCAGCTCCCGGGACAGGGGGCACTATGGCTACACCTTC.

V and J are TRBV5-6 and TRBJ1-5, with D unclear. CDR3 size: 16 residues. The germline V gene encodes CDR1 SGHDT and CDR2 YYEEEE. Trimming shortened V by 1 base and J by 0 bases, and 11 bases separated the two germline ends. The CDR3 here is CASSLRGVNSNQPQHF. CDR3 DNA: TGTGCCAGCAGCTTGAGAGGCGTAAATAGCAATCAGCCCCAGCATTTT.

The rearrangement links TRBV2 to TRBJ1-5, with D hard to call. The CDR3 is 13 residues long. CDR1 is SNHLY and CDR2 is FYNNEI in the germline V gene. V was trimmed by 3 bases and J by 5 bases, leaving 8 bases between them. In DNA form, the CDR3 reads TGTGCCAGCAGTGAGAGGATCTATCAGCCCCAGCATTTT. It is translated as CASSERIYQPQHF.

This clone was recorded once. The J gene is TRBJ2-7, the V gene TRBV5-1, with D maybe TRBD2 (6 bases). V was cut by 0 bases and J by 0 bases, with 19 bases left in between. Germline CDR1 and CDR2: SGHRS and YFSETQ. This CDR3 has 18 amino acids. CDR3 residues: CASSLAPASGGSSYEQYF. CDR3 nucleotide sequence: TGCGCCAGCAGCTTGGCACCTGCTTCCGGGGGAAGCTCCTACGAGCAGTACTTC. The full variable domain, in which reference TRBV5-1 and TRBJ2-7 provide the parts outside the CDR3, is KAGVTQTPRYLIKTRGQQVTLSCSPISGHRSVSWYQQTPGQGLQFLFEYFSETQRNKGNFPGRFSGRQFSNSRSEMNVSTLELGDSALYLCASSLAPASGGSSYEQYFGPGTRLTVT.

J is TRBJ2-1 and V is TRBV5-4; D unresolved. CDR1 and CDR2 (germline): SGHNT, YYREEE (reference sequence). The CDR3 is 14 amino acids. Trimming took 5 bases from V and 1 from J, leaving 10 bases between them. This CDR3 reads CASSSQISYNEQFF. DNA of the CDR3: TGTGCCAGCAGTTCTCAGATTTCCTACAATGAGCAGTTCTTC.

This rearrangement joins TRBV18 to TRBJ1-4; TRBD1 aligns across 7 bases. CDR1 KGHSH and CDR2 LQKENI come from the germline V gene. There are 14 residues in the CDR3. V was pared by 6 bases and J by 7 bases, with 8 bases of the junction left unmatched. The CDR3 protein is CASSDDRVREKLFF. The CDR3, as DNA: TGTGCCAGCTCTGACGACAGGGTTCGTGAAAAACTGTTTTTT.

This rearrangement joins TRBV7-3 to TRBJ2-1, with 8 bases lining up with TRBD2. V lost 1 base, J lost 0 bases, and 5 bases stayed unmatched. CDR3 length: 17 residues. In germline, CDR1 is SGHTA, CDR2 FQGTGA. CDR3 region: CASSLISGMSSYNEQFF. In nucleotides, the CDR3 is TGTGCCAGCAGCTTAATTAGCGGGATGAGCTCCTACAATGAGCAGTTCTTC.

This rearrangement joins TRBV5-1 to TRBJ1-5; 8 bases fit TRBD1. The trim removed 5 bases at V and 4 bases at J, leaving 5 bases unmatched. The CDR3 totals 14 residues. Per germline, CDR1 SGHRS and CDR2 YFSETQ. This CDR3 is CASRIGTGNQPQHF. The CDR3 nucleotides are TGCGCCAGCAGGATTGGGACAGGAAATCAGCCCCAGCATTTT.

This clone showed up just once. The CDR3 protein is CASSRGQGARNEQFF. CDR3 DNA: TGCGCCAGCAGCCGGGGACAGGGGGCGAGGAATGAGCAGTTCTTC. The chain joins TRBV5-1 to TRBJ2-1; 12 bases align to TRBD1. The CDR3 covers 15 residues. CDR1 and CDR2 (germline): SGHRS, YFSETQ. V shed 4 bases, J shed 7 bases, and the junction held 6 bases outside the gene matches.

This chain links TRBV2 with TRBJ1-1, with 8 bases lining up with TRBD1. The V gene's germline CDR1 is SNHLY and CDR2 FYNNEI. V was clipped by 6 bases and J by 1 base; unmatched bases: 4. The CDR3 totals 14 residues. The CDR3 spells CASRWTGPNTEAFF. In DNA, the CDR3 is TGTGCCAGCAGGTGGACAGGGCCGAACACTGAAGCTTTCTTT.

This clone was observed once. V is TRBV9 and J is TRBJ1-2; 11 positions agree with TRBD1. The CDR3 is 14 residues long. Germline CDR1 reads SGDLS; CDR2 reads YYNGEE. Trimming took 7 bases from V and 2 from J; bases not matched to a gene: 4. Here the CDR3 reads CASGGQGENYGYTF. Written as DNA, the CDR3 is TGTGCCAGCGGGGGACAGGGGGAAAACTATGGCTACACCTTC.

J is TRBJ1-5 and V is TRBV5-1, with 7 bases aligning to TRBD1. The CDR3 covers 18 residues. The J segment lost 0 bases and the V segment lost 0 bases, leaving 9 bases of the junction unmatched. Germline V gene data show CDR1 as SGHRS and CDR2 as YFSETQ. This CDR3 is CASSLAGDRDYSNQPQHF. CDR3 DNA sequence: TGCGCCAGCAGCTTGGCGGGTGACAGGGATTATAGCAATCAGCCCCAGCATTTT.

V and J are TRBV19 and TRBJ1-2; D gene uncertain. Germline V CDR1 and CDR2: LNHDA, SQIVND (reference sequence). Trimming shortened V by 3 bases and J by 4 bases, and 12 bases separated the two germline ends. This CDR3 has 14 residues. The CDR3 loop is CASSIVDTVYGYTF. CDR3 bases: TGTGCCAGTAGTATTGTAGACACTGTCTATGGCTACACCTTC.

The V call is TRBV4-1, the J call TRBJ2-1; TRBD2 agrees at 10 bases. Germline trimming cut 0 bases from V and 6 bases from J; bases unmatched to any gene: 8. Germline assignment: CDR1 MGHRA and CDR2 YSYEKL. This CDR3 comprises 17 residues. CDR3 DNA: TGCGCCAGCAGCCAAGAACCAGCGGGGGGGCCCTCCAATGAGCAGTTCTTC. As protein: CASSQEPAGGPSNEQFF.

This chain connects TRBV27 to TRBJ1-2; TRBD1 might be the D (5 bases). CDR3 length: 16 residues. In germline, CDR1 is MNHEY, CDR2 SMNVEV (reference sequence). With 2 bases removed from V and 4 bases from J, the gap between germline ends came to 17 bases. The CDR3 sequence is CASSLGAGALSYGYTF. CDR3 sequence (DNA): TGTGCCAGCAGTTTAGGGGCAGGTGCCCTCTCCTATGGCTACACCTTC.

The CDR3 sequence: CASSQSGLGKGQETQYF. For the CDR3, the DNA is TGTGCCAGCAGCCAATCTGGACTAGGGAAAGGGCAAGAGACCCAGTACTTC. The J gene is TRBJ2-5, the V gene TRBV4-2, with 7 bases identical to TRBD2. Germline CDR1 reads LGHNA; CDR2 reads YNFKEQ. The ends lost 2 bases at V and 2 bases at J; junction bases unmatched: 11. The CDR3 totals 17 residues.

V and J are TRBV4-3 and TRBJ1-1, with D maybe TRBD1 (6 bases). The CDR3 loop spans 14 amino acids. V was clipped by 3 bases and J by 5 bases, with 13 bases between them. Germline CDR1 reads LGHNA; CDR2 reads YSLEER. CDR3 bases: TGCGCCAGCAGCCAGAGGGGGGGTGGAACTGAAGCTTTCTTT. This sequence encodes CASSQRGGGTEAFF.

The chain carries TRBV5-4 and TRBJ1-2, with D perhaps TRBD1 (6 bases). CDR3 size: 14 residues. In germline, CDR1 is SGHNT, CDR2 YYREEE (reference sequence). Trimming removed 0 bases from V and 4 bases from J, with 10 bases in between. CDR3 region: CASSLVAQGYGYTF. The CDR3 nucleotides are TGTGCCAGCAGCTTGGTGGCACAGGGCTATGGCTACACCTTC. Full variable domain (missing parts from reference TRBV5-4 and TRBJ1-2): ETGVTQSPTHLIKTRGQQVTLRCSSQSGHNTVSWYQQALGQGPQFIFQYYREEENGRGNFPPRFSGLQFPNYSSELNVNALELDDSALYLCASSLVAQGYGYTFGSGTRLTVV.

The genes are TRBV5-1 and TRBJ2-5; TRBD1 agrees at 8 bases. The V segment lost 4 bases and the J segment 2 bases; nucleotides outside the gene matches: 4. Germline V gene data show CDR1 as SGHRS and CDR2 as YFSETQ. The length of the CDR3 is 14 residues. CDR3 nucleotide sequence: TGCGCCAGCAGCGGGGGACAGGTGCAAGAGACCCAGTACTTC. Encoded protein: CASSGGQVQETQYF.

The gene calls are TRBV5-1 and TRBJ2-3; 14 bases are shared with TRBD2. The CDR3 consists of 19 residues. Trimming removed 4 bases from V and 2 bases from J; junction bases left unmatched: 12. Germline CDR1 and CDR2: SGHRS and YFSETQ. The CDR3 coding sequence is TGCGCCAGCAGCCCCAGAAAGGGACTAGCGGGGGCGTACACAGATACGCAGTATTTT. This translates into CASSPRKGLAGAYTDTQYF.

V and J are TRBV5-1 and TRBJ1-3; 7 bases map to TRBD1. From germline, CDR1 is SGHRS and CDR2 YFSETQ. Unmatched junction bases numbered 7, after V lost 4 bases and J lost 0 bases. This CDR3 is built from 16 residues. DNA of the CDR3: TGCGCCAGCAGCATAGGACAGGAAACCTCTGGAAACACCATATATTTT. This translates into CASSIGQETSGNTIYF.